Presented here are 2 T cell receptor beta chains from one specimen sequenced in a study of shared clonotypes between healthy human individuals. The protocol was immunoSEQ multiplex PCR, while the TCRdb copy is restricted to in-frame clones and leaves out a portion. The sample holds some 2,500,000 clones, 93% seen once. The sample taken for sequencing was naive CD4+ T cells from PBMCs. The subset: CD45RA+ positively selected. All receptors derive from a man younger than 35 in good health. Some clones in this sample may be carry-over from other donors' samples.

The chain recombines TRBV7-8 with TRBJ1-1, with 7 bases aligning to TRBD1. The CDR3 length is 14 residues. Germline lookup yields CDR1 SGHVS and CDR2 FQNEAQ. V lost 5 bases to trimming and J lost 5 bases; unmatched junction nucleotides: 8. The CDR3 sequence is CASSKNRGRTEAFF. In DNA, the CDR3 is TGTGCCAGCAGCAAAAACAGGGGACGGACTGAAGCTTTCTTT.

This sequence joins TRBV29-1 and TRBJ1-1; D not resolved. Trimming removed 4 bases at V and 3 bases at J, with 15 bases between. Germline V gene lookup returns CDR1 SQVTM and CDR2 ANQGSEA. The CDR3 is made up of 14 amino acids. CDR3 loop: CSVGTTNRDTEAFF. The CDR3, as DNA: TGCAGCGTTGGTACAACCAATCGGGACACTGAAGCTTTCTTT. The whole variable domain, filled in from reference TRBV29-1 and TRBJ1-1, reads SAVISQKPSRDICQRGTSLTIQCQVDSQVTMMFWYRQQPGQSLTLIATANQGSEATYESGFVIDKFPISRPNLTFSTLTVSNMSPEDSSIYLCSVGTTNRDTEAFFGQGTRLTVV.